This TCR beta chain appears in the sequencing data of a study of cytomegalovirus exposure and HLA in healthy donors. Trimming took off 7 bases at V and 0 bases at J, with 10 bases between the two ends. The germline CDR1 and CDR2 sequences are MNHNS and SASEGT. The CDR3 covers 14 residues. The PCR ran on 60 Vbeta and 13 Jbeta primers. Generated by immunoSEQ multiplex PCR, the TCRdb table keeps only in-frame clones and is missing some. The sample records fewer than 150,000 clones, around 77% being singletons. The J gene is TRBJ2-1, the V gene TRBV6-1; D possibly corresponds to TRBD2 (5 bases). Sequencing input: PBMCs. The sequence derives from a human donor in good health. CDR3 sequence: CASKRESSYNEQFF. CDR3 DNA sequence: TGTGCCAGCAAGAGGGAGAGCTCCTACAATGAGCAGTTCTTC.